This T cell receptor (beta chain) derives from a study of blood T cells in healthy people across ages. Study results and caveats: A strong correlation was found between TCR beta diversity and the percentage of naive T cells. The fall in TCR beta diversity per million T cells was roughly linear with age.

Samples had at least 7 million PBMCs isolated from them. A second about 7 to 11 cycle PCR used barcoded and J-beta primers. TCRdb analysed the 5' RACE reads with MiXCR anew, one entry per CDR3 protein. Of over 1.5 million distinct CDR3 sequences listed, around half are singletons. CDR3 size: 12 residues. The ends were cut back, 3 bases at V and 8 bases at J, with 13 bases in the middle. Germline lookup yields CDR1 DFQATT and CDR2 SNEGSKA (reference sequence). This clonotype was seen only a few times. Its antigen is currently unknown. The genes are TRBV20-1 and TRBJ1-2; D is uncertain. This receptor was identified in a woman aged 40 to 50 in good health. The sequenced sample consisted of blood. CDR3 in amino acids: CSASTPEGGYTF. CDR3 nucleotide sequence: TGCAGTGCTAGTACCCCGGAAGGGGGCTACACCTTC.